This T cell receptor (beta chain) stems from a study of vaccination and CD4 T cells after COVID-19. Treatment meaning: roughly 10-day PBMC culture with coronavirus spike peptide pools or control peptides (ViraFEST assay). Study-wide findings and caveats: Reactive clone data from convalescent patients indicated a median of about 90% appearing only post-vaccination.

This clonotype has more than one count but fewer than ten. Its specificity is unknown. CDR3 length: 13 amino acids. The germline V gene has CDR1 KGHDR and CDR2 SFDVKD. V was clipped by 8 bases and J by 7 bases, with 14 bases between them. Oncomine TCR Beta short-read sequencing was applied to DNA from cultured CD4+ T cells. Genomic DNA was extracted from cultured CD4+ T cells. Using its own MiXCR run on the PCR reads, TCRdb lists one record per CDR3 protein. Here the sample spans several thousand distinct CDR3 sequences, around 60% being singletons. The sample here was cultured CD4+ T cells from blood, taken after SARS-CoV-2 vaccination. This chain connects TRBV24-1 to TRBJ1-5, with D perhaps TRBD1 (5 bases). The TCR comes from a human donor with COVID-19. Here the CDR3 reads CATNQGSEQPQHF. CDR3 coding DNA: TGTGCCACCAACCAGGGATCCGAGCAGCCCCAGCATTTT.